One sample yielded the 7 T cell receptor beta chains listed below, sequenced in a study of CD4 and CD8 cells across lung adenocarcinoma regions. One entry per CDR3 protein, called by TCRdb with MiXCR from the PCR reads. The sample has around 20,000 distinct CDR3 sequences; around 51% are singletons. Sequencing was carried out using CD8+ T cells from the center of a lung tumor. The receptors here all came from a female donor with lung adenocarcinoma. The CD4 and CD8 labels of this study may be unreliable.

The chain employs TRBV27 and TRBJ1-2; TRBD1 agrees at 7 bases. V shed 5 bases and J 8 bases; nucleotides not matched to a gene: 26. The length of the CDR3 is 19 residues. CDR1 and CDR2 (germline): MNHEY, SMNVEV (reference sequence). In nucleotides, the CDR3 is TGTGCCAGCAGTCCTCCCTTATCCGGGACAGAGACGGGACCGGAGGGCTACACCTTC. This codes for CASSPPLSGTETGPEGYTF.

This clonotype appeared a few times. V and J are TRBV23-1 and TRBJ2-7; the D is unclear. TRBV23-1 is labeled an ORF, and its function is uncertain. The CDR3 runs 16 residues. The V end lost 0 bases, the J end lost 2 bases, and 14 bases lay between the germline ends. This CDR3 is CASSQSNLHRAYEQYF. The CDR3 DNA reads as TGCGCCAGCAGTCAATCGAACCTCCATCGGGCCTACGAGCAGTACTTC.

Only a few counts were recorded for this clonotype. The V gene is TRBV7-2, the J gene TRBJ2-1, with D possibly matching TRBD2 (7 bases). CDR3 length: 13 amino acids. Trimming shortened V by 3 bases and J by 12 bases, and 15 bases separated the two germline ends. Germline V gene sequence: CDR1 SGHTA, CDR2 FQGNSA. The DNA of the CDR3 is TGTGCCAGCAGCTTCCGGGGGGCTGGGGTGCAGTTCTTC. It translates to CASSFRGAGVQFF.

The V gene is TRBV6-1, the J gene TRBJ2-4, with D tentatively TRBD1 or TRBD2 (5 bases each). The V end was cut by 6 bases, the J end by 10 bases, with 28 bases between. CDR3 length equals 17 residues. Germline loops: CDR1 MNHNS, CDR2 SASEGT. DNA of the CDR3: TGTGCCAGCAGGCAGGAGGCCAACGGCCGGGGCAAAGAGATTCAGTACTTC. The encoded protein is CASRQEANGRGKEIQYF.

This chain links TRBV20-1 with TRBJ2-1; no clear D gene. The J call could be wrong; TRBJ2-5 is a better fit for the DNA end. The CDR3 runs 12 residues. Germline CDR1 and CDR2: DFQATT and SNEGSKA (reference sequence). The CDR3 nucleotides are TGCAGTGCAGTTACTCTGGGGGAGACCCAGTACTTC. Its translation is CSAVTLGETQYF.

This clonotype occurred many times. The chain is built from TRBV10-1 and TRBJ2-2, with D maybe TRBD2 (6 bases). Germline-derived CDR1 and CDR2 are WNHNN and SYGVQD (reference sequence). V was cut by 3 bases and J by 4 bases, with 12 bases left in between. The CDR3 has 15 amino acids. This CDR3 reads CASSESRGSTGELFF. CDR3 sequence (DNA): TGCGCCAGCAGTGAAAGCCGGGGGTCCACCGGGGAGCTGTTTTTT.

Of note for this clonotype: A much larger clone lies one base from this, so it may be a read error. The gene calls are TRBV7-2 and TRBJ2-5; D is perhaps TRBD2 (5 bases). Trimming cost V 4 bases and J 11 bases, with 17 bases left between them. The germline V gene encodes CDR1 SGHTA and CDR2 FQGNSA. This CDR3 is 13 amino acids long. CDR3 coding DNA: TGTGCCAGCAGCTCGACAAAGGATAGGGAGCAGTACTTC. It encodes CASSSTKDREQYF.